This T cell receptor (beta chain) was found in a study of cytomegalovirus exposure and HLA in healthy donors. Study-level information: Of the donors genotyped, about 390 in all, 75% to 85% fell in the Caucasian-associated ancestry cluster.

Trimming removed 6 bases from V and 8 bases from J, with 19 bases in between. Germline CDR1 is MNHNY and CDR2 is SVGAGI (reference sequence). This CDR3 contains 14 residues. This clone has more than one count but fewer than ten. Its target is not known. Both 60 Vbeta primers and 13 Jbeta primers went into the PCR. TCRdb's copy holds only in-frame clones and misses some; the assay was immunoSEQ multiplex PCR. The sample includes about 140,000 clones, about 80% seen only once; the top ten take 4.5% to 5.5%. Study results and caveats: Accurate prediction of most subjects' HLA-A and HLA-B alleles from TCR beta sequences was reported. Trimming of TCR beta V- and J-genes showed a link, identified in a later analysis, to a missense DCLRE1C variant.

The TCR comes from a man aged 35 to 55 in good health and CMV-seronegative. The J gene is TRBJ1-1, the V gene TRBV6-6, with D possibly matching TRBD1 (6 bases). The sequenced sample consisted of PBMCs. CDR3 residues: CASSLRTAKVEAFF. The CDR3 DNA is TGTGCCAGCAGCCTCCGGACAGCCAAGGTAGAAGCTTTCTTT.